These T cell receptor beta chains were read from a single sample in a study of CD8 T cells in Susac syndrome. A single record per CDR3 protein comes from TCRdb applying MiXCR to the immunoSEQ multiplex PCR reads. The table shows about 160,000 distinct CDR3 sequences, with roughly 94% occurring only once. The sequenced sample consisted of CD4+ T cells from PBMCs. The source of these receptors is a human donor with multiple sclerosis. Each CDR3 is given with its conserved first and last residue. D genes are given only for firm matches. Clone size is stated in some rows and not others, as once, few, many or a class when expanded.

j_call	clone_size	d_call	v_call	cdr3_nt	cdr3_aa
TRBJ2-7	NA	TRBD2	TRBV29-1	TGCAGCGTTATGGTACTAGCGGGAGTGGGCGAGCAGTACTTC	CSVMVLAGVGEQYF
TRBJ2-1	NA	NA	TRBV4-1	TGCGCCAGCAGCCAAGAGGACAGCGCCTACAATGAGCAGTTCTTC	CASSQEDSAYNEQFF
TRBJ1-3	NA	NA	TRBV6-5	TGTGCCAGCAGTTTGGGACGGACCTCTGGAAACACCATATATTTT	CASSLGRTSGNTIYF
TRBJ2-5	NA	NA	TRBV29-1	TGCAGCGTTGGGGGTGAGGAGACCCAGTACTTC	CSVGGEETQYF
TRBJ1-2	NA	NA	TRBV11-2	TGTGCCAGCAGCCCCTGGGGGGTAGACAGAAACTATGGCTACACCTTC	CASSPWGVDRNYGYTF
TRBJ2-3	NA	NA	TRBV25-1	TGTGCCAGCAGTGAAGCGGGACCCAAGACAGATACGCAGTATTTT	CASSEAGPKTDTQYF
TRBJ1-1	NA	TRBD1	TRBV20-1	TGCAGTGCTAGCGGGGACAGGACAACTGAAGCTTTCTTT	CSASGDRTTEAFF
TRBJ1-4	NA	NA	TRBV20-1	TGCAGTGTGTTTCGGGGGTTCGGGACTAATGAAAAACTGTTTTTT	CSVFRGFGTNEKLFF
TRBJ1-2	few	TRBD1	TRBV11-2	TGTGCCAGCAGCTTAGGGGGGAAGACAGGGGGAAACTATGGCTACACCTTC	CASSLGGKTGGNYGYTF
TRBJ2-3	NA	NA	TRBV18	TGTGCCAGCTCACCCGATTACTCCGATACGCAGTATTTT	CASSPDYSDTQYF
TRBJ2-6	NA	NA	TRBV7-9	TGTGCCAGCAGTTCAGCAGGGAGTGGGGCCAACGTCCTGACTTTC	CASSSAGSGANVLTF